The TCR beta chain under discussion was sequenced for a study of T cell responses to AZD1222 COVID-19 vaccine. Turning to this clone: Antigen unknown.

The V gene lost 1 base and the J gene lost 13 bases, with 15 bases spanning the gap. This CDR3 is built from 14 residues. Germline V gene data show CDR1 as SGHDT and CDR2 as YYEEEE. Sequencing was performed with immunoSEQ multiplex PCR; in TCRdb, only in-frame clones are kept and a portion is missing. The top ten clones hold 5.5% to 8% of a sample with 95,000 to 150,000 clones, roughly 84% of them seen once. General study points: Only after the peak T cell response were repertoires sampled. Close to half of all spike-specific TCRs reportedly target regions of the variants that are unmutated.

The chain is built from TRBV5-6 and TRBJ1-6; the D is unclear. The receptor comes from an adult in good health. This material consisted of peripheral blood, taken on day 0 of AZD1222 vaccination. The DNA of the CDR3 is TGTGCCAGCAGCTTGCTAGCGTCGAACCTCCCCCTCCACTTT. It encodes CASSLLASNLPLHF. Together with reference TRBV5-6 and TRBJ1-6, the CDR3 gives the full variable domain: DAGVTQSPTHLIKTRGQQVTLRCSPKSGHDTVSWYQQALGQGPQFIFQYYEEEERQRGNFPDRFSGHQFPNYSSELNVNALLLGDSALYLCASSLLASNLPLHFGNGTRLTVT.